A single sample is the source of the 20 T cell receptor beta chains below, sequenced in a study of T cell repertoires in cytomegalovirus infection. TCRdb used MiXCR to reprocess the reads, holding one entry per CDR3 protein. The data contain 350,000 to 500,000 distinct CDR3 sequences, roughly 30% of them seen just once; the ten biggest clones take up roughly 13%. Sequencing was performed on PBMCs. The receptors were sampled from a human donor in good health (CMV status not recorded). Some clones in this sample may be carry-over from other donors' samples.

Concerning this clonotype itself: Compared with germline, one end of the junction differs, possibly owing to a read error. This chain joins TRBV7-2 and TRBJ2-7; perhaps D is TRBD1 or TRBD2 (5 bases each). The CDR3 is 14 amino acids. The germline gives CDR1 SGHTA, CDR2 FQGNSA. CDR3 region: CASSSRDGTYEHYF. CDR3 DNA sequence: TGTGCCAGCAGCTCGCGTGACGGGACCTACGAGCATTACTTC.

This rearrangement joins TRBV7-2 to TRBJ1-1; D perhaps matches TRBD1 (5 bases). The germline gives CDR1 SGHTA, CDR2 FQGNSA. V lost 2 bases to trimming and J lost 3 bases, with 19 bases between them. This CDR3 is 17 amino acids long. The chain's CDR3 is CASSLIGRGSTDTEAFF. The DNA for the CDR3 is TGTGCCAGCAGCTTAATAGGTCGGGGCAGTACCGACACTGAAGCTTTCTTT.

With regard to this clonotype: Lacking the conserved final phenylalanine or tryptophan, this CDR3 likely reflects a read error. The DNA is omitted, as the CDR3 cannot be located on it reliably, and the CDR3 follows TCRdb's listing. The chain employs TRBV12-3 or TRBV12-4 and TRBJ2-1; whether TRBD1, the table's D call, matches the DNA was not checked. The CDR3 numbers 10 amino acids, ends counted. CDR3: CATQGPRQCL.

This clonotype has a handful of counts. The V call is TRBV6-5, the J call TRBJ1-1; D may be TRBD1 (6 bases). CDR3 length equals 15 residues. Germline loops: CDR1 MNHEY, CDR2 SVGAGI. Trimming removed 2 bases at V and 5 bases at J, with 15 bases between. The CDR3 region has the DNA TGTGCCAGCAGTTACGTCGGGGGCTCGGGGACTGAAGCTTTCTTT. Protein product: CASSYVGGSGTEAFF.

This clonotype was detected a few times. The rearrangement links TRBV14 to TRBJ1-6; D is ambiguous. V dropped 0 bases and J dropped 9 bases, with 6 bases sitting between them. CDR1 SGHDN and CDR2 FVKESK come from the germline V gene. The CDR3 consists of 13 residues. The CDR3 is CASSQELVSPLHF. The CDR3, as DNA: TGTGCCAGCAGCCAAGAGTTAGTTTCACCCCTCCACTTT.

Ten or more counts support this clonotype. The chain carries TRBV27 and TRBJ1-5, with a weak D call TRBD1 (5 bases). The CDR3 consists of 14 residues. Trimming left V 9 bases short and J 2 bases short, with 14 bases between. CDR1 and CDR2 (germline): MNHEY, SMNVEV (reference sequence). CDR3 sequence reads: CASSMGGGNQPQHF. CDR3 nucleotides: TGTGCCAGTTCCATGGGGGGTGGCAATCAGCCCCAGCATTTT.

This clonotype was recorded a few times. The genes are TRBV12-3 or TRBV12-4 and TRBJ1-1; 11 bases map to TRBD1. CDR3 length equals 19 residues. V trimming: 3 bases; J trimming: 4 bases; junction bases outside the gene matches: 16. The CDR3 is CASSLGQGVGVTLGTEAFF. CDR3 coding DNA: TGTGCCAGCAGTTTGGGACAGGGGGTGGGGGTGACTTTGGGCACTGAAGCTTTCTTT.

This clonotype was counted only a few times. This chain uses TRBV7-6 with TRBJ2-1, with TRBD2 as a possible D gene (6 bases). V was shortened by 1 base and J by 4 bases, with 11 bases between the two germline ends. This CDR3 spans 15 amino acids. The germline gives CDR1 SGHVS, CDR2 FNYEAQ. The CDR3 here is CASSLEVGGYNEQFF. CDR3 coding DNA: TGTGCCAGCAGCTTAGAGGTGGGGGGTTACAATGAGCAGTTCTTC.

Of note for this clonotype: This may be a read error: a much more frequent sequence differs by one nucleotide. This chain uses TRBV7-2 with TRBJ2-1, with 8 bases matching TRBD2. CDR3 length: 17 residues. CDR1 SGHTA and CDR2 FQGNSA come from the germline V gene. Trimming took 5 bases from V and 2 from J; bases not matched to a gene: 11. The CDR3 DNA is TGTGCCAGCAGCCCCTCCGGGAGGGGGGTTGCCTACAATGAGCAGTTCTTC. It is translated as CASSPSGRGVAYNEQFF.

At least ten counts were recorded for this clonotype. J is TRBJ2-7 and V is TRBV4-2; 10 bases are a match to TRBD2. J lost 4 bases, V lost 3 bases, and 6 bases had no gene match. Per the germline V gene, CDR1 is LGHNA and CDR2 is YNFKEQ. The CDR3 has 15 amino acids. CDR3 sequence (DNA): TGTGCCAGCAGCCACCGAGCGGGGGGGACATACGAGCAGTACTTC. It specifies CASSHRAGGTYEQYF.

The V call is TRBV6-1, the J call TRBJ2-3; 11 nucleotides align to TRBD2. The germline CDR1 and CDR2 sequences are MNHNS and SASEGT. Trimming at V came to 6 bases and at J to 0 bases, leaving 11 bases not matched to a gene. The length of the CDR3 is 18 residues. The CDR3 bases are TGTGCCAGCAGCCTACTAGCGGGGGCTCTCGCTAGCACAGATACGCAGTATTTT. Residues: CASSLLAGALASTDTQYF.

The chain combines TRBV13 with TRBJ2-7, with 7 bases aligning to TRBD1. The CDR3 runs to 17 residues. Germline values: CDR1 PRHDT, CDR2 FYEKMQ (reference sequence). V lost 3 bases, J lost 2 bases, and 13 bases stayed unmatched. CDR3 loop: CASSFRLTGAVTYEQYF. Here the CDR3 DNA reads TGTGCCAGCAGCTTCCGCCTTACAGGGGCGGTAACCTACGAGCAGTACTTC.

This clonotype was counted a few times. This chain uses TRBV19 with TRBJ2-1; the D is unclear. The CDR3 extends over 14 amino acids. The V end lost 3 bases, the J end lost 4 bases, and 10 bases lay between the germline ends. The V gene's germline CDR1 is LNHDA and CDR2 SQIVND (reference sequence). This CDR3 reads CASSIQVTYNEQFF. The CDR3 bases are TGTGCCAGTAGTATTCAGGTAACATACAATGAGCAGTTCTTC.

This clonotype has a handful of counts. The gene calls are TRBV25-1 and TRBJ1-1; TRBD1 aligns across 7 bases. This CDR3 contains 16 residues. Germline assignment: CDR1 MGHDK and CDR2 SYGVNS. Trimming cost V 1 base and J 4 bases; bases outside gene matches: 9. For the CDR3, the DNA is TGTGCCAGCAGTGAATGGGGCAGGGGGTCGGGCACTGAAGCTTTCTTT. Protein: CASSEWGRGSGTEAFF.

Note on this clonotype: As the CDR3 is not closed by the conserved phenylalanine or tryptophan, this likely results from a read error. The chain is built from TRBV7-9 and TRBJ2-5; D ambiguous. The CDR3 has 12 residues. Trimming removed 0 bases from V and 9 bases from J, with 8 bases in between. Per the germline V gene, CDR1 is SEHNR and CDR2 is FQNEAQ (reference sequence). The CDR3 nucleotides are TGTGCCAGCAGCTTAGCCTCCCCGGCCCAGTACTGC. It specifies CASSLASPAQYC.

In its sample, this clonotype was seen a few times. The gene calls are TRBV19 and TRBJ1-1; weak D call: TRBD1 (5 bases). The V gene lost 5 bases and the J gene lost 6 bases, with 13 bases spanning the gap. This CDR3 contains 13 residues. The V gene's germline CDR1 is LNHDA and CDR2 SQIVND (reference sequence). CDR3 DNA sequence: TGTGCCAGTAGTTGGGGACCGGACGCTGAAGCTTTCTTT. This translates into CASSWGPDAEAFF.

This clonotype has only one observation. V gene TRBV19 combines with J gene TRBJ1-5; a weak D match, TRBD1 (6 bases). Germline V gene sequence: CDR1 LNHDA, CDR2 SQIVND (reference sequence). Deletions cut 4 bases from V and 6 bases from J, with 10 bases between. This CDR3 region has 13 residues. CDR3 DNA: TGTGCCAGTAGTAACAGGGCGGGTCAGCCCCAGCATTTT. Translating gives CASSNRAGQPQHF.

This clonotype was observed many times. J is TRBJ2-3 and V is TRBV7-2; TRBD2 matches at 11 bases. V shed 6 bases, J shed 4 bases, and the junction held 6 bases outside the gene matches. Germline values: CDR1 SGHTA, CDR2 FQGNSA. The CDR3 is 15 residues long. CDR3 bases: TGTGCCAGCAGTCAAACTAGCGGGGGTGCAGATACGCAGTATTTT. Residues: CASSQTSGGADTQYF.

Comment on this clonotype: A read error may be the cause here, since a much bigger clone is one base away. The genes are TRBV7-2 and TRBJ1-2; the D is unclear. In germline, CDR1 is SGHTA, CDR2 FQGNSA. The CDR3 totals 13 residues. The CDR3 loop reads CARSFGGWDGYTF. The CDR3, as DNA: TGTGCCAGAAGCTTCGGTGGCTGGGATGGCTACACCTTC.

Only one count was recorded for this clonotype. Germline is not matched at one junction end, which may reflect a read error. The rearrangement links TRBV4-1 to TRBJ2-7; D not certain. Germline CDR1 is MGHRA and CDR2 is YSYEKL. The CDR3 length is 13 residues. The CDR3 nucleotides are TGTTCCAGCAGCACCCGATTGGGTTACGAGCAGTACTTC. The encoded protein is CSSSTRLGYEQYF.